This T cell receptor beta chain was sequenced in a study of cytomegalovirus exposure and HLA in healthy donors. Study findings and constraints: Reported results showed that the classifier diagnosed cytomegalovirus status with high specificity and sensitivity.

Sequencing was performed with immunoSEQ multiplex PCR; in TCRdb, only in-frame clones are kept and a portion is missing. The top ten hold 0.65% to 0.85% of the sample, which has roughly 300,000 clones, about nine tenths seen once. The germline CDR1 and CDR2 sequences are SNHLY and FYNNEI. The CDR3 spans 11 residues. Trimming left V 8 bases short and J 4 bases short, with 8 bases between. On this clone itself: Antigen: not known.

The donors were part of the validation cohort of 95 to 150 subjects. That cohort was separate from the first cohort, which comprised about 730 subjects. The TCR was taken from a young woman in good health and CMV-seronegative. Sequencing used PBMCs. V usage is TRBV2 and J usage is TRBJ1-1, with D unresolved. CDR3: CASSRGTEAFF. In DNA, the CDR3 is TGTGCCAGCTCGCGGGGCACTGAAGCTTTCTTT.